This TCR beta chain was profiled in a study of low-dose radiotherapy and immunotherapy resistance in tumors. Time point indicated: after trial treatment. Treatment given: LDRT plus nivolumab, ipilimumab, low-dose cyclophosphamide and aspirin (RACIN trial). A few counts support this clonotype. Priming of first-strand cDNA relied on TRAV- and TRBV-specific primers (covering alpha and beta chains). Over roughly 18 PCR cycles, TCRs were amplified from a constant-region primer and V-primer adapter. TCRdb ran MiXCR on the reads and lists one entry per CDR3 protein. The repertoire holds about 39,000 distinct CDR3 sequences, roughly 20% seen once, with under 9.5% in the top ten. V was clipped by 0 bases and J by 0 bases, with 13 bases between them. The CDR3 extends over 16 amino acids. Germline V gives CDR1 SGHRS, CDR2 YFSETQ.

The chain links TRBV5-1 to TRBJ2-7, with D perhaps being TRBD1 or TRBD2 (5 bases each). Here the sequenced sample was PBMCs, taken after low-dose radiotherapy plus immunotherapy. The receptor's source is a female donor with ovarian cancer. Here the CDR3 reads CASSLGPGADSYEQYF. The CDR3 DNA reads TGCGCCAGCAGCTTGGGCCCCGGGGCCGACTCCTACGAGCAGTACTTC.